The 12 T cell receptor beta chains below were found in one sample sequenced in a study of T cell responses to AZD1222 COVID-19 vaccine. Measured with immunoSEQ multiplex PCR; TCRdb has only the in-frame clones, and not every one. The table lists about 82,000 clones, over 90% of them singletons. The sample was peripheral blood, taken on day 0 of AZD1222 vaccination. These receptors were collected from an adult in good health.

The chain's CDR3 is CASSLNTGTGEYF. The CDR3 bases are TGTGCCAGCAGCCTCAACACCGGGACAGGGGAGTACTTC. The V gene is TRBV11-2, the J gene TRBJ2-7; 10 positions agree with TRBD1. The trim removed 5 bases at V and 11 bases at J, leaving 9 bases unmatched. This CDR3 spans 13 amino acids. CDR1 and CDR2 (germline): SGHAT, FQNNGV.

V usage is TRBV5-1 and J usage is TRBJ2-1; 11 bases are a match to TRBD2. The germline V gene encodes CDR1 SGHRS and CDR2 YFSETQ. The ends lost 4 bases at V and 8 bases at J; junction bases unmatched: 14. The CDR3 sequence is 17 residues long. The CDR3 reads CASSPYSGGAMGDEQFF. The CDR3 bases are TGCGCCAGCAGCCCATATAGCGGGGGGGCCATGGGCGATGAGCAGTTCTTC.

The V and J genes are TRBV5-5 and TRBJ2-3; D might be TRBD2 (5 bases). The CDR3 runs to 14 residues. V gave up 4 bases and J gave up 2 bases, with 11 bases separating them. Germline CDR1 reads SGHKS; CDR2 reads YYEKEE (reference sequence). The CDR3 sequence is CASSGTRLTDTQYF. The DNA for the CDR3 is TGTGCCAGCAGCGGAACTAGGCTCACAGATACGCAGTATTTT. Looking up the rest from reference TRBV5-5 and TRBJ2-3 gives the full variable domain: DAGVTQSPTHLIKTRGQQVTLRCSPISGHKSVSWYQQVLGQGPQFIFQYYEKEERGRGNFPDRFSARQFPNYSSELNVNALLLGDSALYLCASSGTRLTDTQYFGPGTRLTVL.

This clone was seen just once. In DNA form, the CDR3 reads TGTGCCAGCAGCTTATATCAGGGGGACCAAGAGACCCAGTACTTC. Encoded protein: CASSLYQGDQETQYF. J is TRBJ2-5 and V is TRBV7-3, with 7 positions matching TRBD1. The germline gives CDR1 SGHTA, CDR2 FQGTGA. The CDR3 has 15 residues. V shed 2 bases and J 0 bases; nucleotides not matched to a gene: 3.

The chain is built from TRBV6-6 and TRBJ1-5; a weak D match, TRBD1 (6 bases). V shed 6 bases and J shed 4 bases, with 16 bases lying between them. The germline gives CDR1 MNHNY, CDR2 SVGAGI (reference sequence). The CDR3 consists of 15 residues. CDR3: CASSPPGQGNQPQHF. In DNA, the CDR3 is TGTGCCAGCAGCCCCCCGGGGCAGGGGAATCAGCCCCAGCATTTT.

The rearrangement links TRBV7-9 to TRBJ1-5, with no clear D. Trimming stripped 5 bases from V and 0 bases from J, with 11 bases between. In germline, CDR1 is SEHNR, CDR2 FQNEAQ (reference sequence). The CDR3 length is 15 residues. The CDR3 spells CASSHRGDSNQPQHF. The CDR3 nucleotides are TGTGCCAGCAGCCACCGTGGGGATAGCAATCAGCCCCAGCATTTT.

The rearrangement joins TRBV30 to TRBJ2-7; D is uncertain. With 0 bases removed from V and 2 bases from J, the gap between germline ends came to 11 bases. CDR3 size: 14 residues. The germline V gene has CDR1 GTSNPN and CDR2 SVGIG (reference sequence). The CDR3 region is CAWSVKGKAYEQYF. The CDR3 DNA sequence: TGTGCCTGGAGTGTAAAGGGAAAGGCCTACGAGCAGTACTTC.

The rearrangement joins TRBV30 to TRBJ1-2; no firm D call. V was pared by 0 bases and J by 1 base, with 9 bases between. Germline V gives CDR1 GTSNPN, CDR2 SVGIG (reference sequence). There are 14 residues in the CDR3. CDR3 sequence reads: CAWSVSHNNYGYTF. The DNA for the CDR3 is TGTGCCTGGAGTGTAAGTCACAATAACTATGGCTACACCTTC.

This sequence joins TRBV5-5 and TRBJ1-2, with TRBD1 matching 9 bases. V trimming: 0 bases; J trimming: 8 bases; junction bases outside the gene matches: 8. CDR1 is SGHKS and CDR2 is YYEKEE in the germline V gene (reference sequence). This CDR3 comprises 15 residues. The CDR3 loop reads CASSLAGQGLNGYTF. For the CDR3, the DNA is TGTGCCAGCAGCTTGGCGGGACAGGGACTGAACGGCTACACCTTC.

V and J are TRBV3-1 (or the pseudogene TRBV3-2) and TRBJ1-1, with no clear D. Trimming took off 4 bases at V and 1 base at J, with 10 bases between the two ends. This CDR3 is built from 14 residues. Germline V lookup: CDR1 LGHDT, CDR2 YNNKEL (reference sequence). CDR3 amino acids: CASSRGRGNTEAFF. In nucleotides, the CDR3 is TGTGCCAGCAGCCGGGGTCGCGGGAACACTGAAGCTTTCTTT.

The rearrangement uses TRBV11-3 and TRBJ2-2; D is undetermined. There are 16 residues in the CDR3. With 1 base removed from V and 0 bases from J, the gap between germline ends came to 9 bases. Per germline, CDR1 SGHNT and CDR2 YENEEA. CDR3 amino acids: CASSLAGTANTGELFF. The CDR3 nucleotides read TGTGCCAGCAGCTTAGCCGGTACCGCGAACACCGGGGAGCTGTTTTTT.

V is TRBV7-8 and J is TRBJ2-3; D might be TRBD2 (5 bases). Trimming removed 1 base from V and 3 bases from J, with 11 bases in between. From germline, CDR1 is SGHVS and CDR2 FQNEAQ. The CDR3 runs to 15 residues. CDR3: CASSLDGSGTDTQYF. The CDR3 DNA sequence: TGTGCCAGCAGCTTAGACGGGTCGGGGACAGATACGCAGTATTTT.